Below are 20 T cell receptor beta chains sequenced from a single sample in a study of T cell responses to AZD1222 COVID-19 vaccine. The repertoire was sequenced with immunoSEQ multiplex PCR; TCRdb's copy has only in-frame clones and lacks some. The sample contains roughly 140,000 clones, around nine tenths of which appear only once. The sample in question was peripheral blood, obtained on day 0 of AZD1222 vaccination. The receptors originated from an adult in good health.

This chain links TRBV30 with TRBJ2-3, with D unclear. With 1 base removed from V and 3 bases from J, the gap between germline ends came to 8 bases. The germline CDR1 and CDR2 sequences are GTSNPN and SVGIG (reference sequence). This CDR3 spans 13 amino acids. The chain's CDR3 is CAWSEGETDTQYF. Written as DNA, the CDR3 is TGTGCCTGGAGTGAAGGCGAGACAGATACGCAGTATTTT.

The sample holds one count of this clone. V is TRBV7-9 and J is TRBJ1-1; possible D gene TRBD1, 5 bases. Germline assignment: CDR1 SEHNR and CDR2 FQNEAQ (reference sequence). This CDR3 contains 12 residues. The V end lost 4 bases, the J end lost 4 bases, and 7 bases lay between the germline ends. The CDR3 region is CASSSRGTEAFF. CDR3 in DNA: TGTGCCAGCAGCTCTAGGGGCACTGAAGCTTTCTTT.

The chain combines TRBV15 with TRBJ1-6; perhaps TRBD1 as D (5 bases). Trimming pared 9 bases from V and 7 bases from J, leaving 19 bases between. Germline assignment: CDR1 LNHNV and CDR2 YYDKDF (reference sequence). CDR3 length equals 15 residues. CDR3 region: CATREGSLSNSPLHF. The CDR3 coding sequence is TGTGCCACTAGAGAGGGGTCGCTGTCGAATTCACCCCTCCACTTT.

The chain joins TRBV28 to TRBJ2-7; D is unclear. Germline V lookup: CDR1 MDHEN, CDR2 SYDVKM. CDR3 length: 17 amino acids. Trimming pared 2 bases from V and 1 base from J, leaving 18 bases between. CDR3 residues: CASSLRLPRDGSYEQYF. CDR3 nucleotide sequence: TGTGCCAGCAGTTTACGACTTCCCCGTGATGGTTCCTACGAGCAGTACTTC.

V gene TRBV7-8 combines with J gene TRBJ2-7; possibly TRBD1 for D (6 bases). The CDR3 consists of 13 residues. The germline gives CDR1 SGHVS, CDR2 FQNEAQ. V was cut by 3 bases and J by 2 bases, with 8 bases left in between. CDR3 amino acids: CASSLDRAYEQYF. The CDR3 nucleotides read TGTGCCAGCAGCTTGGACAGAGCCTACGAGCAGTACTTC.

This sequence joins TRBV29-1 and TRBJ2-3, with D hard to call. The CDR3 loop spans 12 amino acids. V gave up 4 bases and J gave up 1 base, with 6 bases separating them. Per the germline V gene, CDR1 is SQVTM and CDR2 is ANQGSEA. Here the CDR3 DNA reads TGCAGCGTTGGGTGGGGCACAGATACGCAGTATTTT. It is translated as CSVGWGTDTQYF.

The chain combines TRBV28 with TRBJ1-5; 8 positions match TRBD1. Trimming at V came to 8 bases and at J to 2 bases, leaving 8 bases not matched to a gene. Germline V gene data show CDR1 as MDHEN and CDR2 as SYDVKM. The CDR3 totals 15 residues. The CDR3 nucleotides are TGTGCCAGCCACCCAATGACAGGGGGCAATCAGCCCCAGCATTTT. Protein sequence: CASHPMTGGNQPQHF.

V gene TRBV7-2 combines with J gene TRBJ2-3, with 7 nucleotides matching TRBD1. J was trimmed by 5 bases and V by 4 bases; bases with no gene match: 15. This CDR3 has 17 amino acids. CDR1 and CDR2 (germline): SGHTA, FQGNSA. This chain's CDR3 is CASSSPYPTGPRDTQYF. The CDR3 DNA is TGTGCCAGCAGCTCTCCTTATCCGACAGGGCCCAGAGATACGCAGTATTTT.

Here the CDR3 DNA reads TGTGCCAGCAGTTTGGATCAGCCCCAGCATTTT. This codes for CASSLDQPQHF. The rearrangement joins TRBV28 to TRBJ1-5; no clear D. The CDR3 consists of 11 residues. V dropped 3 bases and J dropped 5 bases, with 2 bases sitting between them. From germline, CDR1 is MDHEN and CDR2 SYDVKM.

This chain connects TRBV27 to TRBJ2-5; 7 bases fit TRBD1. Looked up from germline, CDR1 is MNHEY and CDR2 is SMNVEV (reference sequence). This CDR3 region has 17 residues. J lost 4 bases, V lost 5 bases, and 16 bases had no gene match. As DNA, the CDR3 is TGTGCCAGCAGTGAGAGATGGGACAGCGTAAGGGGAGAGACCCAGTACTTC. As protein: CASSERWDSVRGETQYF.

The gene calls are TRBV5-1 and TRBJ1-1; tentative D call: TRBD1 (6 bases). V lost 1 base to trimming and J lost 7 bases, with 11 bases between them. CDR3 length: 13 residues. The V gene's germline CDR1 is SGHRS and CDR2 YFSETQ. The CDR3 here is CASSLYTGIEAFF. In nucleotides, the CDR3 is TGCGCCAGCAGCTTGTATACAGGGATTGAAGCTTTCTTT. Complete variable domain (other parts from reference TRBV5-1 and TRBJ1-1): KAGVTQTPRYLIKTRGQQVTLSCSPISGHRSVSWYQQTPGQGLQFLFEYFSETQRNKGNFPGRFSGRQFSNSRSEMNVSTLELGDSALYLCASSLYTGIEAFFGQGTRLTVV.

The V and J genes are TRBV3-1 (or the pseudogene TRBV3-2) and TRBJ1-6; 7 bases agree with TRBD1. CDR3 length equals 18 residues. V was clipped by 0 bases and J by 3 bases; unmatched bases: 8. Per the germline V gene, CDR1 is LGHDT and CDR2 is YNNKEL (reference sequence). CDR3 in DNA: TGTGCCAGCAGCCAAGACCCCCCGACAGGGAACTATAATTCACCCCTCCACTTT. Protein sequence: CASSQDPPTGNYNSPLHF.

V is TRBV29-1 and J is TRBJ1-2; 8 bases map to TRBD1. In germline, CDR1 is SQVTM, CDR2 ANQGSEA. V was pared by 6 bases and J by 6 bases, with 6 bases of the junction left unmatched. The CDR3 has 12 amino acids. This chain's CDR3 is CSVRQGADGYTF. CDR3 nucleotide sequence: TGCAGCGTACGCCAGGGGGCTGATGGCTACACCTTC.

This clone was recorded only once. The chain recombines TRBV29-1 with TRBJ2-7, with D maybe TRBD2 (6 bases). Germline lookup yields CDR1 SQVTM and CDR2 ANQGSEA. V shed 6 bases and J shed 4 bases, with 13 bases lying between them. The CDR3 runs to 12 residues. CDR3 sequence: CSVRDFYYEQYF. The CDR3 bases are TGCAGCGTCCGGGACTTTTATTACGAGCAGTACTTC.

The chain combines TRBV5-1 with TRBJ1-1; TRBD1 matches at 9 bases. Germline trimming cut 3 bases from V and 9 bases from J; bases unmatched to any gene: 3. The germline CDR1 and CDR2 sequences are SGHRS and YFSETQ. The CDR3 loop spans 12 amino acids. The CDR3 loop reads CASSSDRGKAFF. CDR3 nucleotide sequence: TGCGCCAGCAGCTCGGACAGGGGAAAAGCTTTCTTT.

The chain joins TRBV24-1 to TRBJ1-2, with 9 bases lining up with TRBD1. CDR1 KGHDR and CDR2 SFDVKD come from the germline V gene. V lost 3 bases and J lost 7; bases outside the gene matches: 8. This CDR3 is 15 amino acids long. CDR3 loop: CATSDQTGGWVGYTF. The CDR3, as DNA: TGTGCCACCAGTGATCAAACAGGGGGCTGGGTTGGCTACACCTTC.

CDR3 sequence (DNA): TGTGCCAGTAGTGTCTGGACAGATAGCAATCAGCCCCAGCATTTT. Protein sequence: CASSVWTDSNQPQHF. V usage is TRBV19 and J usage is TRBJ1-5; possibly TRBD1 for D (6 bases). The CDR3 has 15 residues. CDR1 is LNHDA, CDR2 SQIVND, per germline (reference sequence). The V and J ends lost 5 bases and 0 bases respectively, with 11 bases between them.

V gene TRBV19 combines with J gene TRBJ2-3; D possibly uses TRBD1 or TRBD2 (5 bases each). The CDR3 contains 17 residues. The germline V gene encodes CDR1 LNHDA and CDR2 SQIVND (reference sequence). V was cut by 6 bases and J by 0 bases, with 19 bases left in between. DNA of the CDR3: TGTGCCAGTAGAAGTCGGGGCGCTGGGTCTAGCACAGATACGCAGTATTTT. Protein sequence: CASRSRGAGSSTDTQYF.

The J gene is TRBJ1-1, the V gene TRBV6-5; 7 nucleotides align to TRBD1. J lost 3 bases, V lost 2 bases, and 9 bases had no gene match. The germline V gene has CDR1 MNHEY and CDR2 SVGAGI. The CDR3 has 16 amino acids. In nucleotides, the CDR3 is TGTGCCAGCAGTTACACCCTGACAGGGAGGGACACTGAAGCTTTCTTT. It encodes CASSYTLTGRDTEAFF.

The chain has TRBV19 and TRBJ1-2; D call uncertain. The length of the CDR3 is 11 residues. The V gene lost 7 bases and the J gene lost 6 bases, with 9 bases spanning the gap. Germline lookup yields CDR1 LNHDA and CDR2 SQIVND (reference sequence). The CDR3 coding sequence is TGTGCCAGTACCCACGGGGATGGCTACACCTTC. Protein sequence: CASTHGDGYTF.